Listed below are T cell receptor beta chains from one sample, sequenced in a study of blood T cells in healthy people across ages. TCRdb passed the 5' RACE reads through MiXCR, listing each CDR3 protein once. The profile shows over 700,000 distinct CDR3 sequences, around 25% of them singletons. These data also formed part of another study, on T cells of mothers and their children.

Specimen: blood. The receptors here all came from a boy between 10 and 17 years old in good health. The CDR3 runs from the conserved cysteine through the conserved F or W. D genes are given only for firm matches. For some rows the clone size is stated as once, few or many, or as a class when expanded; others skip it.

clone_size: few
j_call: TRBJ2-5
v_call: TRBV5-1
d_call: .
cdr3_nt: TGCGCCAGCTCTCGTCGCGGACAGCCTCCCGGGGCCCAGTACTTC
cdr3_aa: CASSRRGQPPGAQYF

clone_size: .
j_call: TRBJ2-1
v_call: TRBV2
d_call: .
cdr3_nt: TGTGCCAGCACTGCTCGTTCTGAGCAGTTCTTC
cdr3_aa: CASTARSEQFF

clone_size: .
j_call: TRBJ2-7
v_call: TRBV7-2
d_call: TRBD2
cdr3_nt: TGTGCCAGCAGCTTAGGTGTCGGGACTATCTCCTACGAGCAGTACTTC
cdr3_aa: CASSLGVGTISYEQYF

clone_size: .
j_call: TRBJ2-1
v_call: TRBV20-1
d_call: TRBD2
cdr3_nt: TGCAGTGCTAGAGCCTCACTAGCGGGGCACTACAATGAGCAGTTCTTC
cdr3_aa: CSARASLAGHYNEQFF

clone_size: few
j_call: TRBJ2-5
v_call: TRBV7-3
d_call: TRBD2
cdr3_nt: TGTGCCAGCAGCTCCTCAGGGCTAGCGGGGGTAGAACAAGAGACCCAGTACTTC
cdr3_aa: CASSSSGLAGVEQETQYF

clone_size: .
j_call: TRBJ1-3
v_call: TRBV4-1
d_call: .
cdr3_nt: TGCGCCAGCAGCCTATTCCCCAACAACAAGGGCAACTCTGGAAACACCATATATTTT
cdr3_aa: CASSLFPNNKGNSGNTIYF

clone_size: few
j_call: TRBJ2-7
v_call: TRBV13
d_call: .
cdr3_nt: TGTGCCAGCAGCGAGACGACCGGGAGCTCCTACGAGCAGTACTTC
cdr3_aa: CASSETTGSSYEQYF

clone_size: .
j_call: TRBJ2-5
v_call: TRBV6-2/TRBV6-3
d_call: .
cdr3_nt: TGTGCCGGCAGTTACTCCCCCCCACCGGGAGAGACCCAGTACTTC
cdr3_aa: CAGSYSPPPGETQYF

clone_size: .
j_call: TRBJ1-2
v_call: TRBV19
d_call: TRBD1
cdr3_nt: TGTGCCAGTAGTAGTCGAACCGGGACAGCCCTCTATGGCTACACCTTC
cdr3_aa: CASSSRTGTALYGYTF

clone_size: .
j_call: TRBJ2-3
v_call: TRBV9
d_call: .
cdr3_nt: TGTGCCAGCAGCGTCCTTTTTAGCACAGATACGCAGTATTTT
cdr3_aa: CASSVLFSTDTQYF

clone_size: .
j_call: TRBJ2-7
v_call: TRBV7-9
d_call: TRBD2
cdr3_nt: TGTGCCAGCAGCTCATCGGGACTAGCGGGATGGAGCTCCTACGAGCAGTACTTC
cdr3_aa: CASSSSGLAGWSSYEQYF

clone_size: .
j_call: TRBJ1-2
v_call: TRBV20-1
d_call: TRBD1
cdr3_nt: TGCAGTGCCCCGTCAGGGACAGGGGGCTACACCTTC
cdr3_aa: CSAPSGTGGYTF

clone_size: .
j_call: TRBJ1-2
v_call: TRBV6-6
d_call: .
cdr3_nt: TGTGCCAGCAGTTACACAGGAGACTATGGCTACACTTTC
cdr3_aa: CASSYTGDYGYTF

clone_size: few
j_call: TRBJ2-7
v_call: TRBV7-9
d_call: .
cdr3_nt: TGTGCCAGCAGCCACCGAGGTCTATCCTACGAGCAGTACTTC
cdr3_aa: CASSHRGLSYEQYF

clone_size: .
j_call: TRBJ1-2
v_call: TRBV20-1
d_call: .
cdr3_nt: TGCAGTGCTAGAGTCTCAGCTAACTATGGCTACACCTTC
cdr3_aa: CSARVSANYGYTF

clone_size: .
j_call: TRBJ1-1
v_call: TRBV6-5
d_call: .
cdr3_nt: TGTGCCAGCAGACCTACCCGGGCAGGGACTGAAGCTTTCTTT
cdr3_aa: CASRPTRAGTEAFF

clone_size: .
j_call: TRBJ1-5
v_call: TRBV28
d_call: TRBD1
cdr3_nt: TGTGCCAGCAGGCGCATGGGACAGCCCAATCAGCCCCAGCATTTT
cdr3_aa: CASRRMGQPNQPQHF

clone_size: few
j_call: TRBJ2-3
v_call: TRBV29-1
d_call: .
cdr3_nt: TGCAGCGTGGCCCCCAGGGTAACCCGCACAGATACGCAGTATTTT
cdr3_aa: CSVAPRVTRTDTQYF

clone_size: once
j_call: TRBJ2-7
v_call: TRBV29-1
d_call: .
cdr3_nt: TGCAGCGTAGCAGGGCCTTACTACGAGCAGTACTTC
cdr3_aa: CSVAGPYYEQYF

clone_size: .
j_call: TRBJ2-3
v_call: TRBV15
d_call: TRBD1
cdr3_nt: TGTGCCACCAGTCGACCCGGGACAGGGAACACAGATACGCAGTATTTT
cdr3_aa: CATSRPGTGNTDTQYF

clone_size: few
j_call: TRBJ2-3
v_call: TRBV9
d_call: .
cdr3_nt: TGTGCCAGCAGCGTAGTTGGGTCCAGCACAGATACGCAGTATTTT
cdr3_aa: CASSVVGSSTDTQYF

clone_size: .
j_call: TRBJ2-5
v_call: TRBV7-2
d_call: .
cdr3_nt: TGTGCCAGCAGCTTATATGGGGTACAAGAGACCCAGTACTTC
cdr3_aa: CASSLYGVQETQYF

clone_size: .
j_call: TRBJ2-1
v_call: TRBV5-1
d_call: TRBD1
cdr3_nt: TGCGCCAGCAGCTTAACAGGGGCCCCTACCTACAATGAGCAGTTCTTC
cdr3_aa: CASSLTGAPTYNEQFF

clone_size: .
j_call: TRBJ1-4
v_call: TRBV3-1
d_call: .
cdr3_nt: TGTGCCAGCAGCCAAGAAGGGACATCTAATGAAAAACCGTTTTTT
cdr3_aa: CASSQEGTSNEKPFF

clone_size: few
j_call: TRBJ2-3
v_call: TRBV10-3
d_call: TRBD1
cdr3_nt: TGTGCCATCAGACCGACAGGGCCCATCGATACGCAGTATTTT
cdr3_aa: CAIRPTGPIDTQYF

clone_size: few
j_call: TRBJ2-1
v_call: TRBV5-6
d_call: TRBD1
cdr3_nt: TGTGCCAGCAGGCCCAAGGCAGGGGGCCTCTACAATGAGCAGTTCTTC
cdr3_aa: CASRPKAGGLYNEQFF

clone_size: .
j_call: TRBJ1-1
v_call: TRBV12-3/TRBV12-4
d_call: TRBD1
cdr3_nt: TGTGCCAGCACCCTGGGACAGTTGAACACTGAAGCTTTCTTT
cdr3_aa: CASTLGQLNTEAFF

clone_size: once
j_call: TRBJ2-5
v_call: TRBV7-9
d_call: TRBD2
cdr3_nt: TGTGCCAGCAGCGCCCTACTAGCGGGAGTACGGGAGACCCAGTACTTC
cdr3_aa: CASSALLAGVRETQYF

clone_size: few
j_call: TRBJ2-3
v_call: TRBV7-3
d_call: TRBD1
cdr3_nt: TGTGCCAGCAGCTTCGGGACAGGGCGCACAGATACGCAGTATTTT
cdr3_aa: CASSFGTGRTDTQYF

clone_size: few
j_call: TRBJ2-5
v_call: TRBV28
d_call: .
cdr3_nt: TGTGCCAGCAGTTTTTTGGGGGAGGCGACGGAGACCCAGTACTTC
cdr3_aa: CASSFLGEATETQYF

clone_size: few
j_call: TRBJ2-7
v_call: TRBV5-1
d_call: .
cdr3_nt: TGCGCCAGCAGCTCGGTTGGGCGCGAGCAGTACTTC
cdr3_aa: CASSSVGREQYF

clone_size: .
j_call: TRBJ1-2
v_call: TRBV20-1
d_call: .
cdr3_nt: TGCAGCTTAGAGGCCGGTAATGGCTACACCTTC
cdr3_aa: CSLEAGNGYTF

clone_size: .
j_call: TRBJ1-1
v_call: TRBV29-1
d_call: .
cdr3_nt: TGCAGCGTTGGGGGCAGCGAAGCTTTCTTT
cdr3_aa: CSVGGSEAFF

clone_size: few
j_call: TRBJ2-1
v_call: TRBV28
d_call: TRBD2
cdr3_nt: TGTGCCACCGGGAGGGAATATCGCGATGAGCAGTTCTTC
cdr3_aa: CATGREYRDEQFF

clone_size: .
j_call: TRBJ2-1
v_call: TRBV20-1
d_call: .
cdr3_nt: TGCAGTGCTAGTAATGTTCGGGACCTTCGCAATGAGCAGTTCTTC
cdr3_aa: CSASNVRDLRNEQFF

clone_size: .
j_call: TRBJ2-5
v_call: TRBV9
d_call: .
cdr3_nt: TGTGCCAGCAGCGTAGGAGAGGGGAGAGAGACCCAGTACTTC
cdr3_aa: CASSVGEGRETQYF

clone_size: .
j_call: TRBJ2-1
v_call: TRBV28
d_call: TRBD2
cdr3_nt: TGTGCCAGCAGTTTTGAAGCGGGAAGCCCGGGTTGGCATGAGCAGTTCTTC
cdr3_aa: CASSFEAGSPGWHEQFF

clone_size: .
j_call: TRBJ2-5
v_call: TRBV10-1
d_call: .
cdr3_nt: TGCGCCAGCAGTGAAGGTCCAGCGGACTACCAAGAGACCCAGTACTTC
cdr3_aa: CASSEGPADYQETQYF

clone_size: .
j_call: TRBJ2-1
v_call: TRBV7-6
d_call: .
cdr3_nt: TGTGCCAGCAGCTTAGACCGGGAACACAATGAGCAGTTCTTC
cdr3_aa: CASSLDREHNEQFF

clone_size: .
j_call: TRBJ2-7
v_call: TRBV28
d_call: .
cdr3_nt: TGTGCCAGCAGTTTTCAGATCTCCTACGAGCAGTACTTC
cdr3_aa: CASSFQISYEQYF

clone_size: .
j_call: TRBJ2-1
v_call: TRBV14
d_call: .
cdr3_nt: TGTGCCAGCAGCCAAGGAGGGGGACAACCCCCCTACAATGAGCAGTTCTTC
cdr3_aa: CASSQGGGQPPYNEQFF

clone_size: few
j_call: TRBJ2-5
v_call: TRBV7-9
d_call: .
cdr3_nt: TGTGCCAGCGGGCTCGACAGGTACCAAGAGACCCAGTACTTC
cdr3_aa: CASGLDRYQETQYF

clone_size: .
j_call: TRBJ2-2
v_call: TRBV6-1
d_call: TRBD2
cdr3_nt: TGTGCCAGCAGCCTTGGGACTAGCGTGGACACCGGGGAGCTGTTTTTT
cdr3_aa: CASSLGTSVDTGELFF

clone_size: .
j_call: TRBJ2-2
v_call: TRBV6-5
d_call: .
cdr3_nt: TGTGCCAGCAGTTTGCAGGGGGGTGGCACCGGGGAGCTGTTTTTT
cdr3_aa: CASSLQGGGTGELFF

clone_size: once
j_call: TRBJ1-1
v_call: TRBV20-1
d_call: TRBD1
cdr3_nt: TGCAGTGCATCCGGGACAGGGCGGTTGAACACTGAAGCTTTCTTT
cdr3_aa: CSASGTGRLNTEAFF

clone_size: .
j_call: TRBJ2-5
v_call: TRBV5-1
d_call: TRBD1
cdr3_nt: TGCGCTAAGGGCTTGGGACAGGGGCTGTACTTC
cdr3_aa: CAKGLGQGLYF

clone_size: few
j_call: TRBJ1-5
v_call: TRBV15
d_call: .
cdr3_nt: TGTGCCACCAGCAGCCGGGCCTTCAATCAGCCCCAGCATTTT
cdr3_aa: CATSSRAFNQPQHF

clone_size: .
j_call: TRBJ2-5
v_call: TRBV5-1
d_call: .
cdr3_nt: TGCGCCAGTACCCGCAGGGGAGGAGAGGAGACCCAGTACTTC
cdr3_aa: CASTRRGGEETQYF

clone_size: few
j_call: TRBJ2-5
v_call: TRBV5-4
d_call: .
cdr3_nt: TGTGCCAGCAGCTTGTGGTCAGAGCTCCAAGAGACCCAGTACTTC
cdr3_aa: CASSLWSELQETQYF

clone_size: few
j_call: TRBJ2-1
v_call: TRBV7-3
d_call: .
cdr3_nt: TGTGCCAGCAGCTTGACGGGGATCTACAATGAGCAGTTCTTC
cdr3_aa: CASSLTGIYNEQFF

clone_size: few
j_call: TRBJ1-2
v_call: TRBV7-2
d_call: TRBD1
cdr3_nt: TGTGCCAGCAGCTCAGACAGGGTCAGGGTGTACTTC
cdr3_aa: CASSSDRVRVYF

clone_size: few
j_call: TRBJ2-6
v_call: TRBV3-1
d_call: .
cdr3_nt: TGTGCCAGCAGCCAAGAAGACTGGGCCTCTGGGGCCAACGTCCTGACTTTC
cdr3_aa: CASSQEDWASGANVLTF